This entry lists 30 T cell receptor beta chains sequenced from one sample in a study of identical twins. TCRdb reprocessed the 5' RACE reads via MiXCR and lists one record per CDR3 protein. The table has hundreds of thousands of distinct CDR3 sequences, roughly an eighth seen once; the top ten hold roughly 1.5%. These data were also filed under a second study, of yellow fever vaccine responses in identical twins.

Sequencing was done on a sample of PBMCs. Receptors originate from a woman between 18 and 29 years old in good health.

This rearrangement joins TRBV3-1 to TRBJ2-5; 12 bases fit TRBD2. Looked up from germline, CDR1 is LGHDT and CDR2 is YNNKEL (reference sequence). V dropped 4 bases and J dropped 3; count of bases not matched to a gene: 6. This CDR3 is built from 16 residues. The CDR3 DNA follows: TGTGCCAGCAGCCCCTCTAGCGGGGGGGCCGAAGAGACCCAGTACTTC. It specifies CASSPSSGGAEETQYF.

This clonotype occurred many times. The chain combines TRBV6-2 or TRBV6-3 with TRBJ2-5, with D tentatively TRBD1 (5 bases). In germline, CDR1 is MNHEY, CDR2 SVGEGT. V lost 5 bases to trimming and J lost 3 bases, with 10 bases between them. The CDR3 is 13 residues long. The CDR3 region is CASSQGREETQYF. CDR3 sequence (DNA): TGTGCCAGCAGTCAGGGTCGGGAAGAGACCCAGTACTTC.

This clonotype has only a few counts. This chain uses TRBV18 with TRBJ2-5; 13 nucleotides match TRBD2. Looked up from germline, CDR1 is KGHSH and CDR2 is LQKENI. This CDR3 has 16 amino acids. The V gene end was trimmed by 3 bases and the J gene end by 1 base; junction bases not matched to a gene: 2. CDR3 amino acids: CASSPGLAGSQETQYF. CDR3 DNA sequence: TGTGCCAGCTCACCGGGACTAGCGGGGTCCCAAGAGACCCAGTACTTC.

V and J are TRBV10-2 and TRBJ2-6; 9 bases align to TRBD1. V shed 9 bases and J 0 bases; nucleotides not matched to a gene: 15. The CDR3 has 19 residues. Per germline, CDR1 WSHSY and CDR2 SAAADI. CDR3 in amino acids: CARAGVRDRAISGANVLTF. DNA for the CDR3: TGCGCCAGAGCCGGTGTGAGGGACAGGGCAATCTCTGGGGCCAACGTCCTGACTTTC.

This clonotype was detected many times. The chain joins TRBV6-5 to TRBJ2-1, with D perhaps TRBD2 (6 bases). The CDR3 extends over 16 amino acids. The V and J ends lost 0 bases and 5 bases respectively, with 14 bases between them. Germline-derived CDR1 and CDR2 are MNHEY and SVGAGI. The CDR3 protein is CASSYSSGSIDNEQFF. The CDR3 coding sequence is TGTGCCAGCAGTTACTCATCCGGGAGTATCGACAATGAGCAGTTCTTC.

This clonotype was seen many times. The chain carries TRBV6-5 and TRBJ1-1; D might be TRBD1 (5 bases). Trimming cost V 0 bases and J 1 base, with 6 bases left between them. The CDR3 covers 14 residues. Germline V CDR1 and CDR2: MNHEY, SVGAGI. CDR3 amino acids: CASSYSQGNTEAFF. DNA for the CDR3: TGTGCCAGCAGTTACTCCCAGGGGAACACTGAAGCTTTCTTT.

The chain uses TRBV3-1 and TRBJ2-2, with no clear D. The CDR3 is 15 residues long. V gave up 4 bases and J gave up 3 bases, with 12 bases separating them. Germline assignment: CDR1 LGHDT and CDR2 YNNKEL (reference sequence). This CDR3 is CASSRARRDTGELFF. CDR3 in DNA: TGTGCCAGCAGCCGGGCCAGGCGAGACACCGGGGAGCTGTTTTTT.

CDR3 sequence (DNA): TGTGCCAGCAGTGAGGAGAGCATGAACACTGAAGCTTTCTTT. Protein product: CASSEESMNTEAFF. This chain connects TRBV2 to TRBJ1-1; no clear D. Trimming left V 3 bases short and J 0 bases short, with 8 bases between. Per germline, CDR1 SNHLY and CDR2 FYNNEI. The CDR3 is 14 residues long. The full variable domain, with the rest looked up from reference TRBV2 and TRBJ1-1, is EPEVTQTPSHQVTQMGQEVILRCVPISNHLYFYWYRQILGQKVEFLVSFYNNEISEKSEIFDDQFSVERPDGSNFTLKIRSTKLEDSAMYFCASSEESMNTEAFFGQGTRLTVV.

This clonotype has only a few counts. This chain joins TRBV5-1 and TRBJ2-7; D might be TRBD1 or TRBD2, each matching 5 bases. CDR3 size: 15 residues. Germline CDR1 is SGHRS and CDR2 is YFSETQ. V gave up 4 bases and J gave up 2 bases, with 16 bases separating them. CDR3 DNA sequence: TGCGCCAGCAGCGGTGGGACGATATCCGCCTACGAGCAGTACTTC. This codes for CASSGGTISAYEQYF. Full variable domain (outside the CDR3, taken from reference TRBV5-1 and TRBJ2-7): KAGVTQTPRYLIKTRGQQVTLSCSPISGHRSVSWYQQTPGQGLQFLFEYFSETQRNKGNFPGRFSGRQFSNSRSEMNVSTLELGDSALYLCASSGGTISAYEQYFGPGTRLTVT.

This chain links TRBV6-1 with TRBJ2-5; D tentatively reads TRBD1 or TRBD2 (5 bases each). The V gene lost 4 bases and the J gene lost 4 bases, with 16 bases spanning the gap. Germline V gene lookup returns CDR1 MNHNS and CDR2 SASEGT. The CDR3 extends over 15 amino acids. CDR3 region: CASSGSLLGAETQYF. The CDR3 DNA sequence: TGTGCCAGCAGTGGATCATTACTAGGGGCAGAGACCCAGTACTTC.

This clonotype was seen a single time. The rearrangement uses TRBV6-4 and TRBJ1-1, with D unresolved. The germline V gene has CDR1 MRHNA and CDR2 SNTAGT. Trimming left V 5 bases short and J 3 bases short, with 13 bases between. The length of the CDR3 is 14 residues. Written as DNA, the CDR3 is TGTGCCAGCAGTTTTGACGAGGGATACACTGAAGCTTTCTTT. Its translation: CASSFDEGYTEAFF.

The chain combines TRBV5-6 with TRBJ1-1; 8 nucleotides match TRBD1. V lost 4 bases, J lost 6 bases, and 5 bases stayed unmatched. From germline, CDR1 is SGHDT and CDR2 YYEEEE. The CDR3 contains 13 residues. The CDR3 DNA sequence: TGTGCCAGCAGCACCGACAGGGGCTCTGAAGCTTTCTTT. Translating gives CASSTDRGSEAFF.

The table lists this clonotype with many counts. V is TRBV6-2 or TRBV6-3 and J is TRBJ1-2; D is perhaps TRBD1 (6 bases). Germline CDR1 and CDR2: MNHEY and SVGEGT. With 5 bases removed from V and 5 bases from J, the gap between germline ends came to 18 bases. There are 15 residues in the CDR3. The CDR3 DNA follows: TGTGCCAGCAGTCGAAACCCCAACAGGGAGTATGGCTACACCTTC. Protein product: CASSRNPNREYGYTF.

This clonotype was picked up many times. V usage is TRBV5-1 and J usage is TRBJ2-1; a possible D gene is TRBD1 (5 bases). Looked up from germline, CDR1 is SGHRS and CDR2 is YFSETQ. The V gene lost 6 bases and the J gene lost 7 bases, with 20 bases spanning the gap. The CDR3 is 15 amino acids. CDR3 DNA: TGCGCCAGCACTCGAACAGGTGCCGCGGTGAATGAGCAGTTCTTC. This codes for CASTRTGAAVNEQFF.

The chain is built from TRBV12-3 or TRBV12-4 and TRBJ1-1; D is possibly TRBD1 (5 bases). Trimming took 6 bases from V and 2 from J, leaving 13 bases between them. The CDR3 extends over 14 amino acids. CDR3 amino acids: CASSINGGNTEAFF. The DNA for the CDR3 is TGTGCCAGCAGCATCAACGGGGGAAACACTGAAGCTTTCTTT.

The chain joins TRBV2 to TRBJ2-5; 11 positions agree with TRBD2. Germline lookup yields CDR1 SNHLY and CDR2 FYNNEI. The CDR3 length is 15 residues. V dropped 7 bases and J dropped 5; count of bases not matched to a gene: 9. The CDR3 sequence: CASKGLAVLGETQYF. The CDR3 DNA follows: TGTGCCAGCAAGGGACTAGCGGTCCTTGGGGAGACCCAGTACTTC.

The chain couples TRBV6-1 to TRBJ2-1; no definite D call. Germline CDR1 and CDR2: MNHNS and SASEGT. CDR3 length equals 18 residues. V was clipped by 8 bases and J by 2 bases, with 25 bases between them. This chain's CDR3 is CASFPTPTPRRAYNEQFF. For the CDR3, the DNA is TGTGCCAGCTTCCCAACGCCGACCCCCCGAAGGGCCTACAATGAGCAGTTCTTC.

CDR3 amino acids: CASSSLSGGGGGTQYF. Here the CDR3 DNA reads TGTGCCAGCAGCTCCCTTAGCGGGGGGGGCGGCGGGACCCAGTACTTC. The chain combines TRBV5-5 with TRBJ2-5, with TRBD2 matching 11 bases. V was pared by 3 bases and J by 7 bases, with 11 bases of the junction left unmatched. The CDR3 runs to 16 residues. Germline V gene sequence: CDR1 SGHKS, CDR2 YYEKEE (reference sequence). Drawing the rest from reference TRBV5-5 and TRBJ2-5, the complete variable domain is DAGVTQSPTHLIKTRGQQVTLRCSPISGHKSVSWYQQVLGQGPQFIFQYYEKEERGRGNFPDRFSARQFPNYSSELNVNALLLGDSALYLCASSSLSGGGGGTQYFGPGTRLLVL.

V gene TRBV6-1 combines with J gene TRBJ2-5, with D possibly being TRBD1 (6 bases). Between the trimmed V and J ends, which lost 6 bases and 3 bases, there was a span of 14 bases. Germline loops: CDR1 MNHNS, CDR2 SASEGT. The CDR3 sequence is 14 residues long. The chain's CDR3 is CASSPSRQEETQYF. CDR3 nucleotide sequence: TGTGCCAGCAGCCCTAGTCGACAGGAAGAGACCCAGTACTTC.

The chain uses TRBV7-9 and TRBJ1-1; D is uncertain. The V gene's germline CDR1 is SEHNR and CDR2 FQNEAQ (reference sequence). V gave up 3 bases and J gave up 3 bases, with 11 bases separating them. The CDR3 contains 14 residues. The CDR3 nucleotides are TGTGCCAGCAGCTTGGGGATGGTACACACTGAAGCTTTCTTT. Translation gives CASSLGMVHTEAFF.

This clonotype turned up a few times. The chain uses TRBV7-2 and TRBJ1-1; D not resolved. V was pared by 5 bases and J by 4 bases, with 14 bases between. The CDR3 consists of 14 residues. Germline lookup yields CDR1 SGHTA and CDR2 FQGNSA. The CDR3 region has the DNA TGTGCCAGCAGCCCGAGCCTTATTGGCACTGAAGCTTTCTTT. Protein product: CASSPSLIGTEAFF.

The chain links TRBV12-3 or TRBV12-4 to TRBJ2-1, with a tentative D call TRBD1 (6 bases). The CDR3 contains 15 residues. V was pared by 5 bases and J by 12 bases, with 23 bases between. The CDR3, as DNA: TGTGCCAGCAGTCAACGCATACAGGGATTTCATGCGCAGTTCTTC. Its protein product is CASSQRIQGFHAQFF.

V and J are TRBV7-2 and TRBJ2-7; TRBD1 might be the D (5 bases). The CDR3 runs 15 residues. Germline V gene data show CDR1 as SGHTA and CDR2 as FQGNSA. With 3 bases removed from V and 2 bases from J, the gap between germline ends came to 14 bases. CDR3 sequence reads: CASSFARAGAYEQYF. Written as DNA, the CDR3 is TGTGCCAGCAGCTTTGCCAGGGCCGGTGCCTACGAGCAGTACTTC.

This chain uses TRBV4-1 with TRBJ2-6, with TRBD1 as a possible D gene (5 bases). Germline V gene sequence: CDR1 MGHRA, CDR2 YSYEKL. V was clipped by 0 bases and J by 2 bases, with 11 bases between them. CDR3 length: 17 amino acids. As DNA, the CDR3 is TGCGCCAGCAGCCAAGATAATGAAGGGGCTGGGGCCAACGTCCTGACTTTC. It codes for CASSQDNEGAGANVLTF.

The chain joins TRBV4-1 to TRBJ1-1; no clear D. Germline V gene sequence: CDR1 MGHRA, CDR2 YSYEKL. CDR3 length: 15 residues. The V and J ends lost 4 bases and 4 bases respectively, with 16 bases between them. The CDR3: CASSRGLSRSTEAFF. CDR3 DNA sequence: TGCGCCAGCAGCCGAGGGTTGAGCCGAAGCACTGAAGCTTTCTTT.

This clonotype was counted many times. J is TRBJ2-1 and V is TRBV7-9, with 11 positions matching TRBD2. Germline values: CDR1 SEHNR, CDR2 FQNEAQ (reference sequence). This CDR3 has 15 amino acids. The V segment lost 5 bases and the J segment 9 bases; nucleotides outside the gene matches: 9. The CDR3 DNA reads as TGTGCCAGCAGCATAACTAGCGGGAGAACGGGTGAGCAGTTCTTC. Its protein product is CASSITSGRTGEQFF.

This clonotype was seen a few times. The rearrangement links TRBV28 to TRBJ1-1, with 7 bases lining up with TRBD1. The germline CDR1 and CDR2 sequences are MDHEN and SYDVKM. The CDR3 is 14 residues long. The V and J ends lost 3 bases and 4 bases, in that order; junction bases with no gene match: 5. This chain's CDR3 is CASSFLGGITEAFF. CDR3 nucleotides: TGTGCCAGCAGTTTCCTAGGGGGCATCACTGAAGCTTTCTTT.

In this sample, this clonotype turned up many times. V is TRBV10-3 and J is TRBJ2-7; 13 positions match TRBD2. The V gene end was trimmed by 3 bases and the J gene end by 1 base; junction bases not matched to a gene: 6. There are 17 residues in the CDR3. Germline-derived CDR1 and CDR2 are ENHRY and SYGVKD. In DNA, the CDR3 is TGTGCCATCAGTGAAGGGACTAGCGGGACAAGTTCCTACGAGCAGTACTTC. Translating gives CAISEGTSGTSSYEQYF.

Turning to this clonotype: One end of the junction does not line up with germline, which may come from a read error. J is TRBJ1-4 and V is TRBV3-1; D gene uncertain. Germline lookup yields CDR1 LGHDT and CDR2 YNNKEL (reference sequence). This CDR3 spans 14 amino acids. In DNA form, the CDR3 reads TGTACCAGCAGCCCAGTAAACGCGAATGAAAAACTGTTTTTT. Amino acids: CTSSPVNANEKLFF.

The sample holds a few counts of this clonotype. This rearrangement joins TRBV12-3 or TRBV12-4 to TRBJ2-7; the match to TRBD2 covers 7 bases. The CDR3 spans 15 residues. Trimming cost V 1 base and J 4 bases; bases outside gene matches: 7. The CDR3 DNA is TGTGCCAGCAGTTTAGTGGGAGGGCGGAGGTACGAGCAGTACTTC. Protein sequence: CASSLVGGRRYEQYF.